Below, 17 T cell receptor beta chains from the same sample are listed, as sequenced in a study of T cell repertoires in cytomegalovirus infection. TCRdb called the reads again in MiXCR, with one record for every CDR3 protein. Of fewer than 350,000 distinct CDR3 sequences in the sample, over 7.5% were seen once. Material: PBMCs. These TCRs come from a human donor in good health (CMV status not recorded). Some clones in this sample may be carry-over from other donors' samples.

Only a few counts were recorded for this clonotype. The genes are TRBV19 and TRBJ1-2; 9 bases fit TRBD1. The CDR3 contains 17 residues. The germline V gene has CDR1 LNHDA and CDR2 SQIVND (reference sequence). Germline trimming cut 5 bases from V and 0 bases from J; bases unmatched to any gene: 10. CDR3 bases: TGTGCCAGTAGTCCCTTGGACAGGGGACTAACTAACTATGGCTACACCTTC. Protein: CASSPLDRGLTNYGYTF.

In its sample, this clonotype was seen many times. The chain has TRBV7-2 and TRBJ2-7, with 8 positions matching TRBD1. V trimming: 1 base; J trimming: 5 bases; junction bases outside the gene matches: 7. The CDR3 is 15 amino acids. Germline V CDR1 and CDR2: SGHTA, FQGNSA. This chain's CDR3 is CASSLGSGQGDEQYF. CDR3 bases: TGTGCCAGCAGCTTAGGATCTGGACAGGGCGACGAGCAGTACTTC.

This clonotype was seen ten or more times. The J gene is TRBJ2-7, the V gene TRBV4-1; D is unclear. V shed 4 bases and J shed 0 bases, with 13 bases lying between them. The CDR3 totals 15 residues. Looked up from germline, CDR1 is MGHRA and CDR2 is YSYEKL. The chain's CDR3 is CASSPRHLYSYEQYF. Written as DNA, the CDR3 is TGCGCCAGCAGCCCACGACACCTCTACTCCTACGAGCAGTACTTC.

The chain carries TRBV4-2 and TRBJ2-3; 10 nucleotides agree with TRBD2. Unmatched junction bases numbered 3, after V lost 0 bases and J lost 3 bases. There are 16 residues in the CDR3. CDR1 and CDR2 (germline): LGHNA, YNFKEQ. CDR3 sequence: CASSQELAGVTDTQYF. In nucleotides, the CDR3 is TGTGCCAGCAGCCAAGAGCTAGCGGGGGTAACAGATACGCAGTATTTT.

This clonotype came up many times. The gene calls are TRBV7-9 and TRBJ2-3, with 9 bases identical to TRBD2. Trimming removed 1 base from V and 4 bases from J; junction bases left unmatched: 12. The germline V gene encodes CDR1 SEHNR and CDR2 FQNEAQ (reference sequence). This CDR3 has 18 residues. CDR3 residues: CASSLDFWRGGQPDTQYF. The CDR3 DNA follows: TGTGCCAGCAGCTTAGATTTCTGGCGGGGGGGCCAGCCAGATACGCAGTATTTT. Filled out from reference TRBV7-9 and TRBJ2-3, the complete variable domain reads DTGVSQNPRHKITKRGQNVTFRCDPISEHNRLYWYRQTLGQGPEFLTYFQNEAQLEKSRLLSDRFSAERPKGSFSTLEIQRTEQGDSAMYLCASSLDFWRGGQPDTQYFGPGTRLTVL.

This clonotype is medium-sized by share. The chain carries TRBV4-3 and TRBJ2-5; D is undetermined. The CDR3 runs 14 residues. V lost 0 bases and J 4 bases, leaving 9 bases between the germline ends. In germline, CDR1 is LGHNA, CDR2 YSLEER. CDR3 DNA sequence: TGCGCCAGCAGCCAAGATACGGTAGGAGAGACCCAGTACTTC. Translated: CASSQDTVGETQYF.

This clonotype was seen repeatedly, ten times or more. One end of the junction varies from germline; a read error may be responsible. The chain uses TRBV12-3 or TRBV12-4 and TRBJ2-2; 11 nucleotides line up with TRBD2. The CDR3 is 17 residues long. This CDR3 is CASILSGTSGNTGELFF. CDR3 DNA: TGTGCCAGCATTTTATCTGGGACTAGCGGAAACACCGGGGAGCTGTTTTTT.

This clonotype was recorded at least ten times. The J gene is TRBJ1-6, the V gene TRBV7-9; possibly TRBD1 for D (5 bases). V shed 5 bases and J shed 12 bases, with 11 bases lying between them. Germline CDR1 is SEHNR and CDR2 is FQNEAQ (reference sequence). This CDR3 has 12 residues. CDR3 in amino acids: CASSPRGEPLHF. CDR3 DNA: TGTGCCAGCAGCCCACGAGGGGAACCCCTCCACTTT.

DNA for the CDR3: TGCGCCAGCAGCCCCGGGGCCGGCCCTGCAACTAATGAAAAACTGTTTTTT. This gives the protein CASSPGAGPATNEKLFF. The chain is built from TRBV4-1 and TRBJ1-4; weak D call: TRBD1 (5 bases). The CDR3 is 17 amino acids. Per germline, CDR1 MGHRA and CDR2 YSYEKL. The V end lost 4 bases, the J end lost 0 bases, and 15 bases lay between the germline ends.

This clonotype was counted many times. The chain joins TRBV12-3 or TRBV12-4 to TRBJ1-1; 7 bases fit TRBD1. V shed 5 bases, J shed 0 bases, and the junction held 6 bases outside the gene matches. CDR3 size: 15 residues. CDR3 protein: CASSRDRNMNTEAFF. In DNA form, the CDR3 reads TGTGCCAGCAGTCGGGACAGAAACATGAACACTGAAGCTTTCTTT.

V usage is TRBV2 and J usage is TRBJ1-4; 10 bases align to TRBD1. There are 15 residues in the CDR3. Germline trimming cut 7 bases from V and 7 bases from J; bases unmatched to any gene: 9. CDR1 is SNHLY and CDR2 is FYNNEI in the germline V gene. CDR3 amino acids: CASTDDRGRVEKLFF. The DNA of the CDR3 is TGTGCCAGCACCGATGACAGGGGGCGAGTTGAAAAACTGTTTTTT. The whole variable domain, remainder taken from reference TRBV2 and TRBJ1-4, is EPEVTQTPSHQVTQMGQEVILRCVPISNHLYFYWYRQILGQKVEFLVSFYNNEISEKSEIFDDQFSVERPDGSNFTLKIRSTKLEDSAMYFCASTDDRGRVEKLFFGSGTQLSVL.

The gene calls are TRBV12-3 or TRBV12-4 and TRBJ1-5, with 7 bases identical to TRBD1. V shed 6 bases, J shed 0 bases, and the junction held 5 bases outside the gene matches. This CDR3 region has 15 residues. CDR3 nucleotides: TGTGCCAGCAGGCCACAGGGGCATAGCAATCAGCCCCAGCATTTT. Amino acids: CASRPQGHSNQPQHF.

V gene TRBV20-1 combines with J gene TRBJ1-1, with D tentatively TRBD1 (6 bases). V was pared by 0 bases and J by 1 base, with 9 bases between. The CDR3 consists of 14 residues. Germline V lookup: CDR1 DFQATT, CDR2 SNEGSKA (reference sequence). The CDR3 coding sequence is TGCAGTGCTAGAGACTCGGGACAGAACACTGAAGCTTTCTTT. Translating gives CSARDSGQNTEAFF.

The V call is TRBV7-9, the J call TRBJ1-1; D gene unclear. CDR3 size: 15 residues. Trimming took off 3 bases at V and 5 bases at J, with 16 bases between the two ends. CDR1 and CDR2 from the germline V gene are SEHNR and FQNEAQ (reference sequence). The CDR3 region is CASSFGLVRVTEAFF. In nucleotides, the CDR3 is TGTGCCAGCAGCTTTGGTTTGGTCCGGGTAACTGAAGCTTTCTTT.

This sequence joins TRBV12-3 or TRBV12-4 and TRBJ2-7; TRBD2 is a possible D gene (6 bases). V was pared by 4 bases and J by 1 base, with 14 bases between. The CDR3 is 15 residues long. CDR3: CASSSPPGGSYEQYF. Written as DNA, the CDR3 is TGTGCCAGCAGTTCCCCCCCTGGGGGGTCCTACGAGCAGTACTTC.

The rearrangement uses TRBV27 and TRBJ1-4; no definite D call. The CDR3 length is 16 residues. V lost 3 bases to trimming and J lost 5 bases, with 16 bases between them. CDR1 MNHEY and CDR2 SMNVEV come from the germline V gene (reference sequence). The CDR3: CASSFLGRRPNEKLFF. In DNA form, the CDR3 reads TGTGCCAGCAGTTTCCTCGGACGGAGGCCAAATGAAAAACTGTTTTTT.

As regards this clonotype: With a much larger clone just one base away, this may be a read error. The chain couples TRBV7-2 to TRBJ1-3, with no clear D. The CDR3 runs to 17 residues. Germline V gene lookup returns CDR1 SGHTA and CDR2 FQGNSA. In nucleotides, the CDR3 is TGTGCCAGCAGCCTCCCCCGGGATGGGCTTGGAGGAAACACCGTATATTTT. Translated, it gives CASSLPRDGLGGNTVYF.